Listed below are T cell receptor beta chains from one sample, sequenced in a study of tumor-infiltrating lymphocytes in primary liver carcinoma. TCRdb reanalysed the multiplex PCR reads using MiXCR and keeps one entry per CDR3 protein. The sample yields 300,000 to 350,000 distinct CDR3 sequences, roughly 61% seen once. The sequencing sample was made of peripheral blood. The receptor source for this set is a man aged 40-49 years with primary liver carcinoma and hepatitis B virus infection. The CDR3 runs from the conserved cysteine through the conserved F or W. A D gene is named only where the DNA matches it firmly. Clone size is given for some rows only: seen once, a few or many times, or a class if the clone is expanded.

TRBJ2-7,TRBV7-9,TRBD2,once,TGTGCCAACAGCCAGCAGCTCCCCCCGGGGGGCGAGCAGTACTTC,CANSQQLPPGGEQYF
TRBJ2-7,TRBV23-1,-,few,TGCGCCAGCAGTCAATCCCCTAGACGGTTCTCCTACGAGCAGTACTTC,CASSQSPRRFSYEQYF
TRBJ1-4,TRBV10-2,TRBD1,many,TGCGCCAGCAGGGACAGGGCGGAGGAAAAACTGTTTTTT,CASRDRAEEKLFF
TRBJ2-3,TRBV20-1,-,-,TGCAGTGCCCCGAGGGGGAGTGGGGGTCGAGATACGCAGTATTTT,CSAPRGSGGRDTQYF
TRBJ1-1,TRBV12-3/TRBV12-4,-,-,TGTGCCAGCAGATCTGGGGGGGGCAGAGACACTGAAGCTTTCTTT,CASRSGGGRDTEAFF
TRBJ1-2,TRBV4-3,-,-,TGCGCCAGAAGCCAAGACTCGGGTGTGACTGGCTACACCTTC,CARSQDSGVTGYTF
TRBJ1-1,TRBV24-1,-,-,TGTGCCACCAGGGCCGCAGGTACTGAAGCTTTCTTT,CATRAAGTEAFF
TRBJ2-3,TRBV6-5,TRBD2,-,TGTGCCAGCATGGGGACTAGCGGGAGGACAGATACGCAGTATTTT,CASMGTSGRTDTQYF
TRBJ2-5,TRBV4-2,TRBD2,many,TGTGCCAGCAGCCAAGGTCGGACTAGCGCTCAAGAGACCCAGTACTTC,CASSQGRTSAQETQYF
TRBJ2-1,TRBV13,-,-,TGTGCCAGCAGCTCCACTTCGGGAAATAAGCAGTTCTTC,CASSSTSGNKQFF
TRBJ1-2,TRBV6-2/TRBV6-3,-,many,TGTGCCAGCAGTTACTCTGGGCGCTATGGCTACACCTTC,CASSYSGRYGYTF
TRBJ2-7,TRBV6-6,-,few,TGTGCCAGCAGTCCCCCCCACCCATCGGACTACCTCCCCGAGCAGTACTTC,CASSPPHPSDYLPEQYF
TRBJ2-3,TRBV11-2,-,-,TGTACCAGCAGCTCCGGGCAACGCTCAATAAGCACAGATACGCAGTATTTT,CTSSSGQRSISTDTQYF
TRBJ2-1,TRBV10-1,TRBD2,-,TGCGCCAGCAGTGAGGCCGGGACTAGCGGTAACAATGAGCAGTTCTTC,CASSEAGTSGNNEQFF
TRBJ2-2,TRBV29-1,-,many,TGCAGCGTTCCCGGGACCACCGGGGAGCTGTTTTTT,CSVPGTTGELFF
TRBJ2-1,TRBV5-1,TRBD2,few,TGCGCCAGCAGTCAATTTGGACTAGCGGGGAACAATGAGCAGTTCTTC,CASSQFGLAGNNEQFF
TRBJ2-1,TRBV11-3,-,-,TGTGCCAGCAGCTTAGCGTGTACGGAGCTCGATGAGCAGTTCTTC,CASSLACTELDEQFF
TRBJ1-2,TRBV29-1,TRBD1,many,TGCAGCGTTCCCAGGACAGGGACGAACTATGGCTACACCTTC,CSVPRTGTNYGYTF
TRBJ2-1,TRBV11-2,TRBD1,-,TGTGCCAGCAGCTTAGTCCCCGGGCAGGGGGATGGTGGGCAGTTCTTC,CASSLVPGQGDGGQFF
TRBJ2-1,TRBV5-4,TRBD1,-,TGTGCCAGCAGGTTGCCGGGACAGAGATATGGGGAGCAGTTCTTC,CASRLPGQRYGEQFF
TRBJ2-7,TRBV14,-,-,TGTGCCAGCAACCAAGAATTGTTGTCAAGTGGAGACTTC,CASNQELLSSGDF
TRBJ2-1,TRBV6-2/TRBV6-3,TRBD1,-,TGTGCCAGCAGCCCGATCGCCAGGGGGACAGGGTCCTTCGGCAATGAGCAGTTCTTC,CASSPIARGTGSFGNEQFF
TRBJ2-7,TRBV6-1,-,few,TGTGCCAGCAGTGAATCCCGGCCTTTCATAGGCGAGCAGTACTTC,CASSESRPFIGEQYF
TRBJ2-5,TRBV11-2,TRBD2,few,TGTGCCAGCAGCCCCGTTTGGGGAGCGGGAGACGGTGAGGCCCAATACTTC,CASSPVWGAGDGEAQYF
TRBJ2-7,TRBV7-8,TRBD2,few,TGTGCCAGCAGCCCTTGGACTAGCGGGAGTTACGAGCAGTACTTC,CASSPWTSGSYEQYF
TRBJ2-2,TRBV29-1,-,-,TGCAGCGATGGGTCAAACACCGGGGAGCTATTTTTT,CSDGSNTGELFF
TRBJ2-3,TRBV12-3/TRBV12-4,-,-,TGTGCCAGCAGTCAACGGGCGCTCGCCACAGATACGCAGTATTTT,CASSQRALATDTQYF
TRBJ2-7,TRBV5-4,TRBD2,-,TGTGTCAACAGCTTGGTAGCGGGACTAGCGGACGTTGAGCAGTACTTC,CVNSLVAGLADVEQYF
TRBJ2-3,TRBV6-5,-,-,TGTACCAGTAGGGCCTCTTACGCAGATACGCAGTATTTT,CTSRASYADTQYF
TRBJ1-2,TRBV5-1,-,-,TGCGCCAGCAGCTTGGTTACAGGGTCTGGCTATGGCTGCACCTTC,CASSLVTGSGYGCTF
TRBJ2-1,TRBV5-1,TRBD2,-,TGCGCCAGCACTCGGGAAGGTGGGACTAGCGGGAGGATCAAGTCCTACAATGAGCAGTTCTTC,CASTREGGTSGRIKSYNEQFF
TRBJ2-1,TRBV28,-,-,TGTGCCAGCAGTTCCGCCGAGCTAGCGAGTAATGAGCAGTTCTTC,CASSSAELASNEQFF
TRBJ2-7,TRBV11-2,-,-,TGTGTCAGCAGCTTGGAGGGAGGGGGCTACGAGCAGTACTTC,CVSSLEGGGYEQYF
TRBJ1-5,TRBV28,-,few,TGTGCCAGCAGTTTAGCAACAGGGTTGGATCAGCCCCAGCATTTT,CASSLATGLDQPQHF
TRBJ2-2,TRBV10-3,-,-,TGTGCCATCAGTGAATTACAGGTGATCACCGGGGAGCTGTTATTT,CAISELQVITGELLF
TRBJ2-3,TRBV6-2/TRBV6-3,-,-,TGTGCCAGCAGTTACGTCCACAGCTACATAGATACGCAGTATTTT,CASSYVHSYIDTQYF